This T cell receptor beta chain was captured in a study of cytomegalovirus exposure and HLA in healthy donors. Study overall: Researchers previously reported finding roughly 120 million unique TCR beta sequences from approximately 190 million T cells. Study-wide results and caveats: Donors were assumed by presence/absence analyses to have roughly uniform sequencing depth.

Turning to this clone: Antigen: not known.

The PCR had 60 Vbeta and 13 Jbeta primers. Produced via immunoSEQ multiplex PCR; TCRdb's table is partial and in-frame only. The sample consists of about 92,000 clones, about four fifths of them appearing once. The sample taken for sequencing was PBMCs. The TCR was taken from a woman in her late teens or twenties in good health and CMV-seropositive.

The CDR3 region has the DNA TGTGCCAGCAGCCAGGGGGGAGGTGGCTACACCTTC. Translating it yields CASSQGGGGYTF. The chain is built from TRBV6-5 and TRBJ1-2, with 7 bases aligning to TRBD1. The germline gives CDR1 MNHEY, CDR2 SVGAGI. There are 12 residues in the CDR3. The trim removed 6 bases at V and 7 bases at J, leaving 5 bases unmatched.